This TCR beta chain originates from a study of tumor-infiltrating lymphocytes in glioblastoma multiforme. The CDR3 extends over 14 amino acids. The germline gives CDR1 SGHRS, CDR2 YFSETQ. With 5 bases clipped from V and 5 bases from J, the junction kept 5 bases outside the gene matches. Multiple V-beta primers and a C-beta primer amplified TCRB from RNA. TCRdb called the multiplex PCR reads again in MiXCR, with one record for every CDR3 protein. In the table there are approximately 30,000 distinct CDR3 sequences, around 55% of which are singletons. What was sequenced was brain tumor tissue. This receptor was taken from a male donor with glioblastoma. The chain couples TRBV5-1 to TRBJ1-5; 9 bases are shared with TRBD1. Here the CDR3 reads CASRMWTGDQPQHF. CDR3 DNA sequence: TGCGCCAGCAGAATGTGGACAGGGGATCAGCCCCAGCATTTT.